This TCR beta chain was captured in a study of cytotoxic CD8 clonotypes in ibrutinib-treated CLL. The CDR3 is 14 residues long. The germline CDR1 and CDR2 sequences are GTSNPN and SVGIG (reference sequence). V was pared by 0 bases and J by 5 bases, with 13 bases between. Method: immunoSEQ multiplex PCR; TCRdb's copy keeps in-frame clones and lacks some. The sample includes 150,000 to 200,000 clones, over 60% seen only once; the top ten take roughly 12%. V and J are TRBV30 and TRBJ2-5, with D possibly being TRBD2 (6 bases). The receptor was derived from a human donor with chronic lymphocytic leukemia. The sequences come from PBMCs, collected after 24 months of ibrutinib treatment. The CDR3 protein is CAWSVLTGGETQYF. In nucleotides, the CDR3 is TGTGCCTGGAGTGTACTAACCGGAGGGGAGACCCAGTACTTC.